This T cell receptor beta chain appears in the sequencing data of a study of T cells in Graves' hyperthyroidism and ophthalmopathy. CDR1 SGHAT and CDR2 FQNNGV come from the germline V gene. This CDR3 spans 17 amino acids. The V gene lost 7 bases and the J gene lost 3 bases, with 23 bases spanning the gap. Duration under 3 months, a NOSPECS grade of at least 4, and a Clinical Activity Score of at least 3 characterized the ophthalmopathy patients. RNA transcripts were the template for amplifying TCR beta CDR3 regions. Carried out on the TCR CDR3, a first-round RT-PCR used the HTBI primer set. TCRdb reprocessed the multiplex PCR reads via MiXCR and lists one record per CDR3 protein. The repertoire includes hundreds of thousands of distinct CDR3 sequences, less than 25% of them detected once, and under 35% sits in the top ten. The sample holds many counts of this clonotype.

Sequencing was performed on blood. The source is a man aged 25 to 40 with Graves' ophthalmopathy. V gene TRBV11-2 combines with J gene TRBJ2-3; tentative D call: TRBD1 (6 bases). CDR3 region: CASTIRPRGASTDTQYF. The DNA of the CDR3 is TGTGCCAGCACCATAAGGCCCAGGGGCGCGTCGACAGATACGCAGTATTTT.